Shown below are 14 T cell receptor beta chains from a single sample sequenced in a study of T cell responses to AZD1222 COVID-19 vaccine. The data were produced by immunoSEQ multiplex PCR, yet TCRdb's version contains in-frame clones alone and is incomplete. Altogether over 100,000 clones are present, roughly 90% being singletons, with the ten largest covering over 3.5%. Sample: peripheral blood, taken on day 0 of AZD1222 vaccination. The receptors were sampled from an adult in good health.

This chain joins TRBV7-2 and TRBJ1-3; no firm D call. Trimming pared 4 bases from V and 0 bases from J, leaving 16 bases between. CDR1 is SGHTA, CDR2 FQGNSA, per germline. The CDR3 is 17 residues long. In DNA form, the CDR3 reads TGTGCCAGCAGCTCGCTACGGGCGGCGAGCTCTGGAAACACCATATATTTT. Protein product: CASSSLRAASSGNTIYF. Full variable domain (missing parts from reference TRBV7-2 and TRBJ1-3): GAGVSQSPSNKVTEKGKDVELRCDPISGHTALYWYRQSLGQGLEFLIYFQGNSAPDKSGLPSDRFSAERTGGSVSTLTIQRTQQEDSAVYLCASSSLRAASSGNTIYFGEGSWLTVV.

V gene TRBV10-3 combines with J gene TRBJ1-3; 7 bases are a match to TRBD1. The CDR3 runs 17 residues. Unmatched junction bases numbered 9, after V lost 4 bases and J lost 0 bases. In germline, CDR1 is ENHRY, CDR2 SYGVKD. The CDR3 DNA sequence: TGTGCCATCAGTGGGGACAGTTCTCCTTTCTCTGGAAACACCATATATTTT. Residues: CAISGDSSPFSGNTIYF.

The rearrangement uses TRBV10-3 and TRBJ2-1, with D possibly TRBD2 on 5 matching bases. CDR3 size: 13 residues. V lost 4 bases and J lost 5, with 9 bases in between. Germline CDR1 and CDR2: ENHRY and SYGVKD. The CDR3 DNA sequence: TGTGCCATCAGTGGCTACGGGGACAATGAGCAGTTCTTC. Translating it yields CAISGYGDNEQFF.

This chain joins TRBV12-3 or TRBV12-4 and TRBJ1-2; TRBD1 matches at 9 bases. This CDR3 has 13 amino acids. J lost 5 bases, V lost 6 bases, and 4 bases had no gene match. The CDR3 is CASRAGTGYGYTF. The CDR3 DNA reads TGTGCCAGCAGAGCCGGGACAGGGTATGGCTACACCTTC.

This chain uses TRBV19 with TRBJ1-5; D remains ambiguous. Trimming shortened V by 7 bases and J by 3 bases, and 10 bases separated the two germline ends. CDR1 is LNHDA, CDR2 SQIVND, per germline (reference sequence). The CDR3 extends over 13 amino acids. CDR3 nucleotides: TGTGCCAGTACCCCCCGGTCCAATCAGCCCCAGCATTTT. Its protein is CASTPRSNQPQHF.

The chain has TRBV27 and TRBJ2-7; 9 nucleotides align to TRBD1. V trimming: 6 bases; J trimming: 8 bases; junction bases outside the gene matches: 11. The germline V gene has CDR1 MNHEY and CDR2 SMNVEV (reference sequence). The CDR3 has 14 amino acids. CDR3 bases: TGTGCCAGCAGCTCGGCCGGGACAGGGAGTAAGCAGTACTTC. Protein sequence: CASSSAGTGSKQYF.

The V and J genes are TRBV10-2 and TRBJ1-6, with D uncertain. Trimming took 8 bases from V and 0 from J, leaving 17 bases between them. CDR1 and CDR2 (germline): WSHSY, SAAADI. This CDR3 has 17 residues. CDR3 coding DNA: TGCGCCAGCGCCCTAAGCCTCTTGAGCTCCTATAATTCACCCCTCCACTTT. It translates to CASALSLLSSYNSPLHF.

The rearrangement joins TRBV10-3 to TRBJ1-2; TRBD1 matches 7 bases. This CDR3 has 15 residues. Per the germline V gene, CDR1 is ENHRY and CDR2 is SYGVKD. J lost 2 bases, V lost 2 bases, and 5 bases had no gene match. CDR3 protein: CAISEGQDTNYGYTF. Here the CDR3 DNA reads TGTGCCATCAGTGAGGGACAGGACACCAACTATGGCTACACCTTC.

The J gene is TRBJ1-1, the V gene TRBV24-1; weak D call: TRBD1 (6 bases). The length of the CDR3 is 12 residues. Germline V gene lookup returns CDR1 KGHDR and CDR2 SFDVKD. V lost 5 bases to trimming and J lost 11 bases, with 14 bases between them. In DNA, the CDR3 is TGTGCCACCAGTGCAACAGGGAGTGCGGCTTTCTTT. The encoded protein is CATSATGSAAFF.

The CDR3 DNA follows: TGTGCCAGCAGCTCGTCGACCACGCCCTACGAGCAGTACTTC. Translated: CASSSSTTPYEQYF. This chain links TRBV5-4 with TRBJ2-7; D is ambiguous. Germline V gene sequence: CDR1 SGHNT, CDR2 YYREEE (reference sequence). Trimming pared 3 bases from V and 2 bases from J, leaving 12 bases between. This CDR3 has 14 amino acids.

The chain links TRBV6-5 to TRBJ2-7; 10 bases map to TRBD1. The CDR3 consists of 15 residues. The V and J ends lost 6 bases and 1 base, in that order; junction bases with no gene match: 6. Germline V gene data show CDR1 as MNHEY and CDR2 as SVGAGI. CDR3 bases: TGTGCCAGCAGCGTAGACAGGGGGCGATCCTACGAGCAGTACTTC. Amino acid sequence: CASSVDRGRSYEQYF.

The chain has TRBV7-8 and TRBJ2-2; no firm D call. CDR1 SGHVS and CDR2 FQNEAQ come from the germline V gene. The CDR3 is 12 residues long. The V gene lost 3 bases and the J gene lost 11 bases, with 10 bases spanning the gap. Written as DNA, the CDR3 is TGTGCCAGCAGCTTTTCGGCTGGAGAGCTGTTTTTT. It is translated as CASSFSAGELFF.

The CDR3 sequence: CASGLPGISYEQYF. The CDR3 DNA sequence: TGTGCTAGTGGTTTGCCCGGGATATCCTACGAGCAGTACTTC. This chain connects TRBV12-5 to TRBJ2-7, with a possible D match to TRBD2 (5 bases). The CDR3 sequence is 14 residues long. The V and J ends lost 2 bases and 1 base respectively, with 9 bases between them. Germline CDR1 reads LGHNT; CDR2 reads FRNRAP.

The V gene is TRBV4-1, the J gene TRBJ2-3; TRBD2 matches 10 bases. CDR1 and CDR2 (germline): MGHRA, YSYEKL. V gave up 4 bases and J gave up 3 bases; unmatched junction bases: 4. This CDR3 has 15 residues. The CDR3 protein is CASSPLTSGTDTQYF. CDR3 DNA sequence: TGCGCCAGCAGCCCCCTGACTAGCGGGACAGATACGCAGTATTTT.